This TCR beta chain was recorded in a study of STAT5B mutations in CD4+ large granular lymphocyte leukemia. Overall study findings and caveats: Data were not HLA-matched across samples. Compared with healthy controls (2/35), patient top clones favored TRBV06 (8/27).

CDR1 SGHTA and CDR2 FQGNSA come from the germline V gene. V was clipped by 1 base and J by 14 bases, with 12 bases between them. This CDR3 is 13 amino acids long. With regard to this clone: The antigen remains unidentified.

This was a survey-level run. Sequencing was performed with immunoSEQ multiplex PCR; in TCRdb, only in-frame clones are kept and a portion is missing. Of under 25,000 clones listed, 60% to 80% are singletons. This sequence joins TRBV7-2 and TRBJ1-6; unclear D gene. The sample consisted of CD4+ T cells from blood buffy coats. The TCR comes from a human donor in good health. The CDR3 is CASSLESFSALHF. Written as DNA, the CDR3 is TGTGCCAGCAGCTTAGAGAGCTTCTCGGCCCTCCACTTT.